The next 28 T cell receptor beta chains were all read from a single sample in a study of CD8+CD57+ T cells in acquired aplastic anemia. Genomic DNA was employed as the template in profiling TCR beta VDJ and CDR3. TCRdb processed the reads anew with MiXCR; each CDR3 protein has one entry. The table records 150,000 to 160,000 distinct CDR3 sequences, about 54% of them present only once. Sequencing involved patients with CD8+CD57+ cell expansion previously shown by flow cytometry. Source material: sorted CD4+, CD8+, or CD8+CD57+ T cells (not recorded which) from PBMCs. These receptors were collected from a human donor with aplastic anemia.

A note on this clonotype: Mismatch with germline at one junction end may stem from a read error. This chain connects TRBV10-3 to TRBJ1-2; D gene uncertain. The CDR3 length is 13 residues. The germline CDR1 and CDR2 sequences are ENHRY and SYGVKD. The CDR3 DNA reads as TGTGCCAGCAGTGGTACTGGGCCCAATGGAAGCACCTTC. It translates to CASSGTGPNGSTF.

This clonotype was seen repeatedly, ten times or more. The chain recombines TRBV19 with TRBJ1-1, with TRBD1 matching over 8 bases. Germline CDR1 and CDR2: LNHDA and SQIVND (reference sequence). CDR3 length: 17 residues. V shed 7 bases, J shed 5 bases, and the junction held 18 bases outside the gene matches. The CDR3 protein is CASTPLFQDREGTEAFF. The DNA of the CDR3 is TGTGCCAGTACCCCCCTATTCCAGGACAGGGAAGGAACTGAAGCTTTCTTT.

This clonotype was detected a few times. The chain links TRBV7-2 to TRBJ1-6, with 7 bases that match TRBD1. The CDR3 extends over 14 amino acids. The junction had 5 bases not matched to a gene; V was cut back by 5 bases and J by 7 bases. Germline CDR1 reads SGHTA; CDR2 reads FQGNSA. CDR3 in DNA: TGTGCCAGCAGCAATGGGACAGAGAATTCACCCCTCCACTTT. Protein: CASSNGTENSPLHF.

This clonotype was seen ten or more times. The chain couples TRBV10-2 to TRBJ1-5; possibly TRBD1 for D (6 bases). Trimming pared 8 bases from V and 0 bases from J, leaving 11 bases between. The germline gives CDR1 WSHSY, CDR2 SAAADI. This CDR3 comprises 14 residues. The CDR3 reads CASWPGVSNQPQHF. The CDR3 region has the DNA TGCGCCAGCTGGCCAGGGGTTAGCAATCAGCCCCAGCATTTT.

This clonotype was seen at least ten times. The chain carries TRBV9 and TRBJ2-5; D might be TRBD2 (6 bases). CDR1 and CDR2 from the germline V gene are SGDLS and YYNGEE. The CDR3 has 15 residues. Trimming removed 5 bases from V and 7 bases from J, with 21 bases in between. CDR3 residues: CASRAGTSNLGTQYF. In nucleotides, the CDR3 is TGTGCCAGCAGGGCCGGGACTTCAAACCTTGGGACCCAGTACTTC.

This clonotype has at least ten counts. This chain joins TRBV7-9 and TRBJ2-7, with 10 bases aligning to TRBD1. The CDR3 is 14 amino acids. V lost 4 bases, J lost 6 bases, and 6 bases stayed unmatched. Germline CDR1 and CDR2: SEHNR and FQNEAQ (reference sequence). This chain's CDR3 is CASSSDRGPPEQYF. The CDR3 DNA reads TGTGCCAGCAGCTCAGACAGGGGGCCACCCGAGCAGTACTTC.

This clonotype was found many times. CDR3 sequence reads: CSVERSTGEAYEQYF. DNA for the CDR3: TGCAGCGTTGAGAGGAGTACAGGGGAGGCCTACGAGCAGTACTTC. The chain is built from TRBV29-1 and TRBJ2-7; D is perhaps TRBD1 (7 bases). The CDR3 sequence is 15 residues long. CDR1 and CDR2 (germline): SQVTM, ANQGSEA. V lost 3 bases and J lost 2, with 17 bases in between.

J is TRBJ1-6 and V is TRBV19; D unresolved. V was clipped by 5 bases and J by 14 bases, with 13 bases between them. Germline lookup yields CDR1 LNHDA and CDR2 SQIVND (reference sequence). This CDR3 has 12 amino acids. CDR3 nucleotides: TGTGCCAGTAGTTCCTATTTAGGATCCCTCCACTTT. It specifies CASSSYLGSLHF.

The chain recombines TRBV29-1 with TRBJ2-7, with a weak D call TRBD1 (7 bases). The CDR3 spans 12 residues. Germline CDR1 SQVTM, CDR2 ANQGSEA. CDR3 in amino acids: CSYYRGGNEQYF. In DNA, the CDR3 is TGCAGTTACTACAGGGGAGGCAACGAGCAGTACTTC.

The rearrangement joins TRBV2 to TRBJ2-5, with 7 bases that match TRBD1. J was trimmed by 4 bases and V by 8 bases; bases with no gene match: 10. This CDR3 comprises 14 residues. In germline, CDR1 is SNHLY, CDR2 FYNNEI. This CDR3 is CASLQGRGAETQYF. For the CDR3, the DNA is TGTGCCAGCCTACAGGGGAGAGGGGCAGAGACCCAGTACTTC.

The J gene is TRBJ2-5, the V gene TRBV7-2; the match to TRBD2 covers 11 bases. Trimming took 6 bases from V and 5 from J; bases not matched to a gene: 2. The CDR3 length is 13 residues. Germline V gene sequence: CDR1 SGHTA, CDR2 FQGNSA. The CDR3 DNA follows: TGTGCCAGCAGTACTAGCGGGGGTGAGACCCAGTACTTC. Translation gives CASSTSGGETQYF.

V and J are TRBV2 and TRBJ2-7; D remains unclear. Germline V gene data show CDR1 as SNHLY and CDR2 as FYNNEI. Trimming stripped 2 bases from V and 5 bases from J, with 10 bases between. The CDR3 runs 13 residues. The DNA of the CDR3 is TGTGCCAGCAGTGAATGGGTTGGTAACGAGCAGTACTTC. Its translation: CASSEWVGNEQYF. Looking up the rest from reference TRBV2 and TRBJ2-7 gives the full variable domain: EPEVTQTPSHQVTQMGQEVILRCVPISNHLYFYWYRQILGQKVEFLVSFYNNEISEKSEIFDDQFSVERPDGSNFTLKIRSTKLEDSAMYFCASSEWVGNEQYFGPGTRLTVT.

The chain recombines TRBV10-3 with TRBJ2-7; 13 positions agree with TRBD2. Losses at the gene ends were 6 bases for V and 7 bases for J; bases not matched to a gene: 6. This CDR3 region has 14 residues. Germline V CDR1 and CDR2: ENHRY, SYGVKD. The DNA of the CDR3 is TGTGCCATCAGCGGGACTAGCGGGACGCTGGAGCAGTACTTC. Encoded protein: CAISGTSGTLEQYF.

This clonotype was seen more than once but under ten times. The chain couples TRBV10-2 to TRBJ1-4; 9 bases map to TRBD1. V was clipped by 3 bases and J by 8 bases; unmatched bases: 1. Germline V lookup: CDR1 WSHSY, CDR2 SAAADI. CDR3 length: 13 amino acids. CDR3 region: CASSDGTGEKLFF. The CDR3, as DNA: TGCGCCAGCAGTGATGGGACAGGGGAAAAACTGTTTTTT.

As for this clonotype: One junction end disagrees with the germline gene, perhaps due to a read error. The genes are TRBV7-2 and TRBJ2-7; 13 nucleotides align to TRBD2. The CDR3 extends over 13 amino acids. In germline, CDR1 is SGHTA, CDR2 FQGNSA. The CDR3: CASSQRLAGGWDF. The CDR3 DNA sequence: TGTGCCAGCAGCCAGAGACTAGCGGGAGGATGGGACTTC.

The chain is built from TRBV19 and TRBJ2-3, with 13 bases fitting TRBD2. The ends lost 7 bases at V and 6 bases at J; junction bases unmatched: 7. The germline gives CDR1 LNHDA, CDR2 SQIVND (reference sequence). The CDR3 length is 15 residues. The DNA for the CDR3 is TGTGCCAGTATTGGGACTAGCGGGGCCCCGGATACGCAGTATTTT. This sequence encodes CASIGTSGAPDTQYF.

The gene calls are TRBV2 and TRBJ1-2, with 7 bases that match TRBD1. There are 15 residues in the CDR3. Germline-derived CDR1 and CDR2 are SNHLY and FYNNEI. V trimming: 3 bases; J trimming: 0 bases; junction bases outside the gene matches: 4. CDR3 sequence (DNA): TGTGCCAGCAGTGACAGGGGGGGAGCTAACTATGGCTACACCTTC. Translating gives CASSDRGGANYGYTF.

The table lists this clonotype with a few counts. The chain links TRBV25-1 to TRBJ2-7; D is ambiguous. Germline CDR1 and CDR2: MGHDK and SYGVNS. V dropped 6 bases and J dropped 2 bases, with 8 bases sitting between them. The CDR3 runs to 12 residues. CDR3 in amino acids: CASRIIPYEQYF. The CDR3 region has the DNA TGTGCCAGCAGGATTATTCCCTACGAGCAGTACTTC.

This clonotype occurred a few times. V gene TRBV10-3 combines with J gene TRBJ2-1; D is undetermined. CDR1 and CDR2 from the germline V gene are ENHRY and SYGVKD. V lost 2 bases and J 0 bases, leaving 14 bases between the germline ends. There are 17 residues in the CDR3. CDR3 sequence (DNA): TGTGCCATCAGTGAGAGTGTCCAGGCAAGCTCCTACAATGAGCAGTTCTTC. This translates into CAISESVQASSYNEQFF.

To note about this clonotype: Lacking the conserved final phenylalanine or tryptophan, this CDR3 likely reflects a read error. This rearrangement joins TRBV7-6 to TRBJ2-1; 7 bases fit TRBD1. Germline V gene sequence: CDR1 SGHVS, CDR2 FNYEAQ. There are 14 residues in the CDR3. V lost 5 bases and J lost 4; bases outside the gene matches: 5. This chain's CDR3 is CASSRKTGYNEQFL. The CDR3 DNA follows: TGTGCCAGCAGCAGAAAGACAGGGTACAATGAGCAGTTCCTC.

The chain links TRBV19 to TRBJ1-2, with D perhaps matching TRBD1 (6 bases). V lost 4 bases and J lost 3, with 9 bases in between. Per germline, CDR1 LNHDA and CDR2 SQIVND (reference sequence). This CDR3 contains 13 residues. The CDR3 here is CASSRGGHYGYTF. The CDR3 DNA follows: TGTGCCAGTAGTAGGGGGGGGCACTATGGCTACACCTTC.

This clonotype was detected ten times or more. The J gene is TRBJ2-5, the V gene TRBV7-9, with 12 bases fitting TRBD2. The V gene's germline CDR1 is SEHNR and CDR2 FQNEAQ (reference sequence). The J segment lost 4 bases and the V segment lost 6 bases, leaving 3 bases of the junction unmatched. CDR3 length: 14 residues. CDR3: CASRTSGGGETQYF. The CDR3 region has the DNA TGTGCCAGCAGGACTAGCGGGGGAGGAGAGACCCAGTACTTC.

The chain is built from TRBV6-1 and TRBJ2-5; D may be TRBD1 or TRBD2 (5 bases each). Germline assignment: CDR1 MNHNS and CDR2 SASEGT. CDR3 length equals 16 residues. V lost 5 bases and J lost 4, with 20 bases in between. The CDR3 DNA follows: TGTGCCAGCAGTCAAATCAAGCGAGCGGACATAGAGACCCAGTACTTC. Translation: CASSQIKRADIETQYF.

Remarks on this clonotype: Germline is not matched at one junction end, which may reflect a read error. The chain carries TRBV11-1 and TRBJ1-1, with TRBD1 identical over 10 bases. Germline V gene data show CDR1 as SGHAT and CDR2 as FQDESV (reference sequence). The CDR3 loop spans 16 amino acids. CDR3 region: CASSAPDRGKRSEASF. In DNA, the CDR3 is TGTGCCAGCAGCGCCCCGGACAGGGGGAAAAGGTCTGAAGCTTCCTTT.

The rearrangement joins TRBV5-1 to TRBJ2-3; D is unclear. The CDR3 extends over 14 amino acids. With 2 bases removed from V and 2 bases from J, the gap between germline ends came to 9 bases. Germline V lookup: CDR1 SGHRS, CDR2 YFSETQ. The CDR3 region has the DNA TGCGCCAGCAGCTTCGCAGACAACACAGATACGCAGTATTTT. It yields the protein CASSFADNTDTQYF.

This sequence joins TRBV20-1 and TRBJ2-1; the match to TRBD1 covers 11 bases. With 1 base clipped from V and 7 bases from J, the junction kept 3 bases outside the gene matches. This CDR3 comprises 14 residues. Germline values: CDR1 DFQATT, CDR2 SNEGSKA (reference sequence). CDR3 nucleotides: TGCAGTGCTAGAGGGACAGGGGGCCGGAATGAGCAGTTCTTC. It translates to CSARGTGGRNEQFF.

This clonotype was found many times. The chain couples TRBV29-1 to TRBJ1-1; D gene ambiguous. Germline CDR1 and CDR2: SQVTM and ANQGSEA. The CDR3 consists of 10 residues. V was pared by 4 bases and J by 7 bases, with 7 bases between. The CDR3 sequence is CSVADGEAFF. The CDR3 DNA reads TGCAGCGTTGCAGACGGTGAAGCTTTCTTT.

The count of this clonotype is one. As DNA, the CDR3 is TGCGCCAGCAGTAGGGAGAGAAACTATGGCTACACCTTC. It codes for CASSRERNYGYTF. The rearrangement links TRBV4-3 to TRBJ1-2; D is unresolved. Germline V gene lookup returns CDR1 LGHNA and CDR2 YSLEER. This CDR3 contains 13 residues. Trimming shortened V by 6 bases and J by 2 bases, and 10 bases separated the two germline ends.